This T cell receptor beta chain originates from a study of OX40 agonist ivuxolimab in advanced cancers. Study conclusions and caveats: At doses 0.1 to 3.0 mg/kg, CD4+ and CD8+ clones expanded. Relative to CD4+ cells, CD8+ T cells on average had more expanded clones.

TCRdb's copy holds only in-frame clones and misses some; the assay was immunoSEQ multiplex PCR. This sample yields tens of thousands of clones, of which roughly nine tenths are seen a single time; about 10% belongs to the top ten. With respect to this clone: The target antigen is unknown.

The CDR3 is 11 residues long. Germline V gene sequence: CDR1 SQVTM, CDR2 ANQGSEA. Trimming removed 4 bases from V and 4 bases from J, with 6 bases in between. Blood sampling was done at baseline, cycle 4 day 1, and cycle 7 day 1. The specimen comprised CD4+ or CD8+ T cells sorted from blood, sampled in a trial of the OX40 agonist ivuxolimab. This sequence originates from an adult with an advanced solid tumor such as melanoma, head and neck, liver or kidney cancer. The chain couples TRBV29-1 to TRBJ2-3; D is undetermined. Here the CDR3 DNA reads TGCAGCGTTGTCGCTCCAGATACGCAGTATTTT. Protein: CSVVAPDTQYF.